What follows is one T cell receptor beta chain and its context. Original processing methods: Estimation of nucleated cell counts was performed using reference gene primer amplification. Only in-frame clones appear in the TCRdb table, and some are missing; sequencing was by immunoSEQ multiplex PCR. V and J calls and clone size come straight from that table; D and trimming were deduced from the DNA. The data contain under 35,000 clones, roughly 90% of them singletons. The CDR3 contains 14 residues. CDR1 and CDR2 (germline): SGHTA, FQGTGA. Trimming shortened V by 1 base and J by 3 bases, and 6 bases separated the two germline ends. These data belong to a study of blood T cell repertoires in COVID-19. Looking at the study overall: Sources were T cells, B-cell-depleted T cells, or PBMCs; the material itself was cDNA or gDNA.

The gene calls are TRBV7-3 and TRBJ2-2, with a tentative D call TRBD1 (5 bases). This TCR derives from a human donor in a cohort sampled during active COVID-19. Input material: peripheral blood. Here the CDR3 reads CASSLRQYTGELFF. The CDR3 coding sequence is TGTGCCAGCAGCTTAAGACAGTACACCGGGGAGCTGTTTTTT.